The present T cell receptor beta chain was sequenced within a study of T cells of healthy individuals. TCRdb reprocessed the 5' RACE reads with MiXCR, giving one entry per CDR3 protein. This sample carries 50,000 to 55,000 distinct CDR3 sequences, roughly 15% of them seen once, and the ten largest clones take about 16%. Germline CDR1 is MNHEY and CDR2 is SVGEGT. The CDR3 consists of 13 residues. Trimming took 2 bases from V and 2 from J, leaving 7 bases between them. The chain combines TRBV6-2 or TRBV6-3 with TRBJ2-7, with D uncertain. The TCR sequence derives from a human donor in good health. For the CDR3, the DNA is TGTGCCAGCAGTTACGGGCGGACCTACGAGCAGTACTTC. The encoded protein is CASSYGRTYEQYF.